One TCR beta chain is described in this entry. The sample originates from a study of blood T cell repertoires in COVID-19. For the study at large: PBMCs, B-cell-depleted T cells, or T cells were the source of the cDNA or gDNA that made up the material.

V gave up 6 bases and J gave up 6 bases; unmatched junction bases: 2. The CDR3 is 13 residues long. Germline-derived CDR1 and CDR2 are MNHEY and SVGAGI. Enrolled through a virtual design, the participants were between about 18 and 100 years of age and came from about two dozen US areas. Categorization into cohorts depended on clinical history that participants reported. Original processing notes: For nucleated cells, counts were estimated from reference gene primer amplification. Clones were sequenced by immunoSEQ multiplex PCR, and TCRdb holds only the in-frame ones, with some missing. V, J and clone size are taken as reported in that table, and D and trimming were inferred from the DNA itself. The repertoire holds around 190,000 clones, about 83% seen once, with 5% to 7% in the top ten.

The sample was PBMCs or T cells enriched from blood (not recorded which). The sequence derives from a middle-aged man with acute COVID-19. V and J are TRBV6-5 and TRBJ1-5; 10 positions agree with TRBD1. The CDR3 loop is CASRGTGAQPQHF. CDR3 nucleotides: TGTGCCAGCAGGGGGACAGGGGCTCAGCCCCAGCATTTT.